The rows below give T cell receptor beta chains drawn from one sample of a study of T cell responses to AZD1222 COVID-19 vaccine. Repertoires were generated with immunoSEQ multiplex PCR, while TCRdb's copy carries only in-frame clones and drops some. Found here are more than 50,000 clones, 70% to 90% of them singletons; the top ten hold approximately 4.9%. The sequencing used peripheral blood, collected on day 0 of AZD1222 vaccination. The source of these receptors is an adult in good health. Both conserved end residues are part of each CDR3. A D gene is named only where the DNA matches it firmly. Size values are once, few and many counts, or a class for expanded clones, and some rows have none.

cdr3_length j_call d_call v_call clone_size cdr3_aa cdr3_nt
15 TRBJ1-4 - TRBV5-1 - CASSYRTATNEKLFF TGCGCCAGCAGCTACCGGACAGCAACTAATGAAAAACTGTTTTTT
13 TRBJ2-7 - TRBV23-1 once CASSHVRSVGQYF TGCGCCAGCAGTCATGTTAGGAGCGTTGGGCAGTACTTC
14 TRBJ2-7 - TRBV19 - CASSIGDPIYEQYF TGTGCCAGTAGTATAGGAGACCCAATCTACGAGCAGTACTTC
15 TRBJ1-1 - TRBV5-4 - CASSGFRTPAEEAFF TGTGCCAGCAGCGGCTTCCGGACGCCGGCGGAGGAAGCTTTCTTT
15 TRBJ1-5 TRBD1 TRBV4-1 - CASSTRTGGDQPQHF TGCGCCAGCAGCACCCGGACAGGGGGGGATCAGCCCCAGCATTTT
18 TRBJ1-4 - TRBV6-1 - CASSGVGGFSQLMTTMFF TGTGCCAGCAGTGGAGTAGGAGGATTTTCCCAACTAATGACCACAATGTTTTTT
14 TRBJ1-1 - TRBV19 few CASSTQGINTEAFF TGTGCCAGTAGTACGCAGGGCATCAACACTGAAGCTTTCTTT
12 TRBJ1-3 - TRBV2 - CASRGSGNTIYF TGTGCCAGCAGGGGCTCTGGAAACACCATATATTTT
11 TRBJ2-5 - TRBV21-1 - CASSKGGTQYF TGTGCCAGCAGCAAAGGGGGGACCCAGTACTTC
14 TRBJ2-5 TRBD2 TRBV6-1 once CASSETISGSTQYF TGTGCCAGCAGTGAAACAATTAGCGGGAGTACCCAGTACTTC
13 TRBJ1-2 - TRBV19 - CASTWTGNYGYTF TGTGCCAGTACCTGGACTGGAAACTATGGCTACACCTTC
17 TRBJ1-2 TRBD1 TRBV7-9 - CASSLEGTGGSYYGYTF TGTGCCAGCAGCTTAGAGGGGACAGGGGGGTCCTACTATGGCTACACCTTC
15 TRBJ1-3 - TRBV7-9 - CASSPLQGWGNTIYF TGTGCCAGCAGCCCCCTTCAAGGGTGGGGAAACACCATATATTTT
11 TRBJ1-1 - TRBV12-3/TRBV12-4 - CASSSDTEAFF TGTGCCAGCAGTTCGGACACTGAAGCTTTCTTT
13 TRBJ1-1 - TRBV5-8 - CATFPMWGTEAFF TGTGCCACCTTCCCCATGTGGGGGACTGAAGCTTTCTTT
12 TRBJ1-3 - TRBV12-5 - CASEGSGNTIYF TGTGCTTCTGAGGGCTCTGGAAACACCATATATTTT
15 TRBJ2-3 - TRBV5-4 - CASSLEGGAGDTQYF TGTGCCAGCAGCTTGGAGGGCGGGGCGGGAGATACGCAGTATTTT
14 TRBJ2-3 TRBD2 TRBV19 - CASSILTSADTQYF TGTGCCAGTAGTATCCTAACTAGCGCAGATACGCAGTATTTT
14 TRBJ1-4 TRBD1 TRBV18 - CASSLGTGDEKLFF TGTGCCAGCTCTCTCGGGACAGGGGATGAAAAACTGTTTTTT
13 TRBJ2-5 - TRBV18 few CASSPGTWETQYF TGTGCCAGCTCACCGGGGACTTGGGAGACCCAGTACTTC
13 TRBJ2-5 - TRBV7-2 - CASSFVRGETQYF TGTGCCAGCAGCTTCGTCAGGGGAGAGACCCAGTACTTC
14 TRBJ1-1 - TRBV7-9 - CASSLLEVGTEAFF TGTGCCAGCAGCTTGCTTGAGGTGGGCACTGAAGCTTTCTTT
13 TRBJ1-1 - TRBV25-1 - CASSEGENTEAFF TGTGCCAGCAGTGAGGGGGAGAACACTGAAGCTTTCTTT
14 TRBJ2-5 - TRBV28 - CASSVQVFQETQYF TGTGCCAGCAGTGTCCAGGTTTTCCAAGAGACCCAGTACTTC
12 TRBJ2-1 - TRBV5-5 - CASSLYGGEQFF TGTGCCAGCAGCTTGTACGGCGGCGAGCAGTTCTTC
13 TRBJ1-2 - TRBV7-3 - CASSLIENYGYTF TGTGCCAGCAGCTTAATAGAAAACTATGGCTACACCTTC
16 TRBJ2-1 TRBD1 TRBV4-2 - CASSSMTGGSYNEQFF TGTGCCAGCAGCAGTATGACAGGGGGCTCCTACAATGAGCAGTTCTTC
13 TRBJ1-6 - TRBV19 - CATADRINSPLHF TGTGCCACCGCGGACAGAATTAATTCACCCCTCCACTTT
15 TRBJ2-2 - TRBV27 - CASSYIRVNTGELFF TGTGCCAGCAGTTATATCAGGGTGAACACCGGGGAGCTGTTTTTT
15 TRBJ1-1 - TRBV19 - CASSPRGGGRTEAFF TGTGCCAGTAGTCCTAGAGGGGGAGGGCGCACTGAAGCTTTCTTT
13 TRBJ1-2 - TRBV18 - CASSTAGYYGYTF TGTGCCAGCTCAACCGCAGGGTACTATGGCTACACCTTC
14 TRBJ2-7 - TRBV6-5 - CASTAVGQIYEQYF TGTGCCAGCACCGCGGTGGGGCAGATCTACGAGCAGTACTTC
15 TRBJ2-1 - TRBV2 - CASSTASTNSNEQFF TGTGCCAGCAGCACCGCCTCCACGAACTCCAATGAGCAGTTCTTC
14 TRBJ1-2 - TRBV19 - CASSIRSGIYGYTF TGTGCCAGTAGTATACGGTCGGGGATCTATGGCTACACCTTC
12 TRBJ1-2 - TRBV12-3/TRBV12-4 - CASSLGYYGYTF TGTGCCAGCAGTTTAGGGTACTATGGCTACACCTTC
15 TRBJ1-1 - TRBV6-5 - CASSYSAGDGTEAFF TGTGCCAGCAGTTACTCGGCAGGTGATGGCACTGAAGCTTTCTTT
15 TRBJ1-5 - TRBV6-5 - CASSYSQVSNQPQHF TGTGCCAGCAGTTACTCGCAGGTATCCAATCAGCCCCAGCATTTT
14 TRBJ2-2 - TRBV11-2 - CASNGQPGGGELFF TGTGCCAGCAACGGACAGCCCGGCGGGGGGGAGCTGTTTTTT
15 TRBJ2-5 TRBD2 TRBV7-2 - CASSFLAGDQETQYF TGTGCCAGCAGCTTCCTAGCGGGGGACCAAGAGACCCAGTACTTC
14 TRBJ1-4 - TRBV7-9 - CASSLHGTNEKLFF TGTGCCAGCAGCCTTCACGGAACTAATGAAAAACTGTTTTTT
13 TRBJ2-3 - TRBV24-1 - CATSEPGTDTQYF TGTGCCACCAGTGAGCCAGGGACAGATACGCAGTATTTT
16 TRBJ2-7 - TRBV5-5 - CASSPYVREGSYEQYF TGTGCCAGCAGCCCTTACGTTCGGGAAGGCTCCTACGAGCAGTACTTC
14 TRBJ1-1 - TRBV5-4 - CASSFWTGRTEAFF TGTGCCAGCAGCTTTTGGACGGGGAGGACTGAAGCTTTCTTT
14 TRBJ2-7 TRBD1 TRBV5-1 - CASRMGQGAYEQYF TGCGCCAGCCGGATGGGACAGGGAGCCTACGAGCAGTACTTC
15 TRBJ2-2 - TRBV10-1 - CASPRGPDNTGELFF TGCGCCAGTCCTCGGGGGCCAGATAACACCGGGGAGCTGTTTTTT
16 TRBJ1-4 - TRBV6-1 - CASSEARRGGSEKLFF TGTGCCAGCAGTGAAGCCAGGAGGGGAGGGTCGGAAAAACTGTTTTTT
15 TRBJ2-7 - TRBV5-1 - CASSPRAESSYEQYF TGCGCCAGCAGCCCCCGGGCAGAAAGCTCCTACGAGCAGTACTTC
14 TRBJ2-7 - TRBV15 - CATSKDSQGYEQYF TGTGCCACCAGCAAAGACAGCCAAGGCTACGAGCAGTACTTC
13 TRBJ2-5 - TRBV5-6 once CASSLGLQETQYF TGTGCCAGCAGCTTGGGGCTCCAAGAGACCCAGTACTTC
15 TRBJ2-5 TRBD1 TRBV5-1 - CASSLGTGERETQYF TGCGCCAGCAGCTTGGGGACAGGGGAGCGGGAGACCCAGTACTTC